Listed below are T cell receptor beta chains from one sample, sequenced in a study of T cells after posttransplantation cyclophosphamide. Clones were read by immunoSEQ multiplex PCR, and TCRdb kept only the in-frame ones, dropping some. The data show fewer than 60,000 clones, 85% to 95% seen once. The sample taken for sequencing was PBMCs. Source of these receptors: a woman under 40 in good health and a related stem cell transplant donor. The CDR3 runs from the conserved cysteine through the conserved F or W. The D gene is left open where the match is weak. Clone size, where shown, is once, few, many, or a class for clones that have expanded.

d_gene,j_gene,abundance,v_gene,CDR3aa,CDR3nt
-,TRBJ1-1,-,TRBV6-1,CASSRKGGRNTEAFF,TGTGCCAGCAGTAGAAAGGGGGGGAGGAACACTGAAGCTTTCTTT
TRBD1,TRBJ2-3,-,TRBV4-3,CASSQQGAPTDTQYF,TGCGCCAGCAGCCAACAGGGGGCCCCCACAGATACGCAGTATTTT
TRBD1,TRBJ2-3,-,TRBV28,CASLDRGSTDTQYF,TGTGCCAGCCTGGACAGGGGTAGCACAGATACGCAGTATTTT
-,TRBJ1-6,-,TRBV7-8,CASSFSATDNSPLHF,TGTGCCAGCAGCTTCTCTGCGACAGACAATTCACCCCTCCACTTT
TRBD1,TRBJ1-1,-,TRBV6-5,CASSTGQGENTEAFF,TGTGCCAGCAGTACCGGACAGGGGGAGAACACTGAAGCTTTCTTT
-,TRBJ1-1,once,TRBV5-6,CASSLRVNTEAFF,TGTGCCAGCAGCTTGCGAGTTAACACTGAAGCTTTCTTT
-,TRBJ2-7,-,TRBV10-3,CAISEAGTANYEQYF,TGTGCCATCAGTGAGGCGGGGACGGCGAACTACGAGCAGTACTTC
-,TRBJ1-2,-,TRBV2,CASRKHRNYGYTF,TGTGCCAGCAGGAAGCACAGGAACTATGGCTACACCTTC
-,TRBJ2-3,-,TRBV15,CATSRDRGGGPGDTQYF,TGTGCCACCAGCAGAGATCGGGGCGGGGGCCCCGGGGATACGCAGTATTTT
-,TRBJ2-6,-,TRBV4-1,CASSPREVVTAGILSGANVLTF,TGCGCCAGCAGCCCCAGGGAGGTTGTGACGGCAGGGATCCTCTCTGGGGCCAACGTCCTGACTTTC
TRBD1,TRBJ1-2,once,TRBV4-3,CASSQEYRGLGGYTF,TGCGCCAGCAGCCAAGAATACAGGGGGCTAGGTGGCTACACCTTC
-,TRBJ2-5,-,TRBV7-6,CASSLGAGVGETQYF,TGTGCCAGCAGCCTAGGGGCCGGGGTGGGAGAGACCCAGTACTTC
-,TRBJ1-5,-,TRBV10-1,CASSSPGGGWRNQPQHF,TGCGCCAGCAGTTCCCCGGGGGGGGGATGGCGCAATCAGCCCCAGCATTTT
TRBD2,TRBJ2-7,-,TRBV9,CASSVAPTSSYEQYF,TGTGCCAGCAGCGTAGCCCCGACTAGCAGCTACGAGCAGTACTTC
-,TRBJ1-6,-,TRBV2,CASRWTDKSPLHF,TGTGCCAGCAGATGGACAGACAAATCACCCCTCCACTTT
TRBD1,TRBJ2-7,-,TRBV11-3,CASSLGGQGREQYF,TGTGCCAGCAGCTTAGGGGGACAGGGACGTGAGCAGTACTTC
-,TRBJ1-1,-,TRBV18,CASSPSRRTEDTEAFF,TGTGCCAGCTCACCCTCCCGGCGGACAGAGGACACTGAAGCTTTCTTT
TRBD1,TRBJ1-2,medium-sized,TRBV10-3,CAISTGGPGGYTF,TGTGCCATCAGCACAGGGGGCCCTGGTGGCTACACCTTC
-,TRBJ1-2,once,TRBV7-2,CASSPGQSYGYTF,TGTGCCAGCAGCCCCGGACAGAGCTATGGCTACACCTTC
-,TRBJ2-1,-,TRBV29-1,CSVPGVGYNEQFF,TGCAGCGTCCCAGGGGTCGGCTACAATGAGCAGTTCTTC